This TCR beta chain derives from a study of OX40 agonist ivuxolimab in advanced cancers. Study-wide context: Partial responses occurred in three patients (one hepatocellular carcinoma, two cutaneous melanoma). The study's findings and limits: Dose levels from 0.1 to 3.0 mg/kg saw CD4+ and CD8+ blood T cells expand clonally by week 6.

This table comes from immunoSEQ multiplex PCR, and its TCRdb copy is limited to in-frame clones, with some not included. The sample holds about 53,000 clones, over 65% seen once. About this clone: Antigen unknown.

V shed 6 bases and J shed 2 bases, with 16 bases lying between them. The CDR3 totals 15 residues. CDR1 is SNHLY, CDR2 FYNNEI, per germline. The sequenced sample was CD4+ or CD8+ T cells sorted from blood, obtained in a trial of the OX40 agonist ivuxolimab. The V and J genes are TRBV2 and TRBJ2-5, with D tentatively TRBD2 (5 bases). This TCR derives from an adult with an advanced solid tumor such as melanoma, head and neck, liver or kidney cancer. The CDR3 reads CASRVERIEQETQYF. As DNA, the CDR3 is TGTGCCAGCAGGGTGGAGCGGATCGAACAAGAGACCCAGTACTTC.